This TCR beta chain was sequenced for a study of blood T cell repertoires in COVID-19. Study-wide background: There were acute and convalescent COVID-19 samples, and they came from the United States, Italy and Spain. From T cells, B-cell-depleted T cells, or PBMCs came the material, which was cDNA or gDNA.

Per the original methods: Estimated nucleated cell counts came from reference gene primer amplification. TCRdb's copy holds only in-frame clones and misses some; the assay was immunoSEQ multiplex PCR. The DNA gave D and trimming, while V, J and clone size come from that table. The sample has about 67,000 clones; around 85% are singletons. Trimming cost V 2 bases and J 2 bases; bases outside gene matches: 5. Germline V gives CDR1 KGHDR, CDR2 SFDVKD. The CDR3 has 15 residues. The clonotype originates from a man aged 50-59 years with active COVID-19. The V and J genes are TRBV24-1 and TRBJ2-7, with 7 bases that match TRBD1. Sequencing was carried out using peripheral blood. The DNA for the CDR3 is TGTGCCACCAGTGATTCGACAGGGAAGGCCTACGAGCAGTACTTC. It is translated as CATSDSTGKAYEQYF.